The 6 T cell receptor beta chains presented below share a single source sample, sequenced in a study of T cells in Graves' hyperthyroidism and ophthalmopathy. Template material for amplifying TCR beta CDR3 regions consisted of RNA transcripts. A set of HTBI primers served as the primers for a first-round RT-PCR of the TCR CDR3. In TCRdb, the multiplex PCR reads were re-called with MiXCR into one record per CDR3 protein. The repertoire holds about 250,000 distinct CDR3 sequences, with about 24% as singletons. Input material: blood. The origin of the receptors is a woman aged 40 to 49 with Graves' ophthalmopathy.

This clonotype was found many times. The gene calls are TRBV28 and TRBJ1-2; 7 bases fit TRBD1. Losses at the gene ends were 2 bases for V and 4 bases for J; bases not matched to a gene: 1. The V gene's germline CDR1 is MDHEN and CDR2 SYDVKM. The CDR3 totals 13 residues. The DNA of the CDR3 is TGTGCCAGCAGTTTAGACAGGGCCTATGGCTACACCTTC. Protein sequence: CASSLDRAYGYTF.

This clonotype has at least ten counts. The rearrangement links TRBV12-3 or TRBV12-4 to TRBJ2-5; a possible D gene is TRBD2 (5 bases). With 7 bases removed from V and 7 bases from J, the gap between germline ends came to 16 bases. The CDR3 length is 13 residues. The CDR3 is CASTPGIMGTQYF. CDR3 bases: TGTGCCAGCACCCCCGGGATTATGGGGACCCAGTACTTC.

This clonotype has ten or more counts. The V call is TRBV11-2, the J call TRBJ2-7; D is uncertain. V lost 3 bases to trimming and J lost 5 bases, with 11 bases between them. CDR3 length: 13 residues. Germline values: CDR1 SGHAT, CDR2 FQNNGV. CDR3 coding DNA: TGTGCCAGCAGCTTTCGCCAACAGAACGAGCAGTACTTC. It is translated as CASSFRQQNEQYF.

This clonotype was seen many times. The chain carries TRBV27 and TRBJ2-7; 11 bases agree with TRBD2. After removal of 5 bases from V and 2 bases from J, the junction contained 5 bases not matched to a gene. Germline V CDR1 and CDR2: MNHEY, SMNVEV (reference sequence). The CDR3 extends over 15 amino acids. CDR3 sequence reads: CASSPIAGGTYEQYF. The CDR3 nucleotides read TGTGCCAGCAGTCCTATAGCGGGAGGGACCTACGAGCAGTACTTC.

This clonotype has ten or more counts. The chain couples TRBV6-1 to TRBJ1-2; weak D call: TRBD1 (5 bases). Between the trimmed V and J ends, which lost 5 bases and 8 bases, there was a span of 18 bases. Germline assignment: CDR1 MNHNS and CDR2 SASEGT. CDR3 length: 14 residues. The CDR3 reads CASSPGPNLVGYTF. The DNA for the CDR3 is TGTGCCAGCAGTCCGGGGCCAAACCTTGTCGGCTACACCTTC.

This clonotype was picked up many times. The rearrangement uses TRBV12-3 or TRBV12-4 and TRBJ1-1, with no clear D. There are 13 residues in the CDR3. V was cut by 4 bases and J by 2 bases, with 8 bases left in between. CDR3 loop: CASSWTLNTEAFF. The DNA for the CDR3 is TGTGCCAGCAGTTGGACGTTAAACACTGAAGCTTTCTTT.